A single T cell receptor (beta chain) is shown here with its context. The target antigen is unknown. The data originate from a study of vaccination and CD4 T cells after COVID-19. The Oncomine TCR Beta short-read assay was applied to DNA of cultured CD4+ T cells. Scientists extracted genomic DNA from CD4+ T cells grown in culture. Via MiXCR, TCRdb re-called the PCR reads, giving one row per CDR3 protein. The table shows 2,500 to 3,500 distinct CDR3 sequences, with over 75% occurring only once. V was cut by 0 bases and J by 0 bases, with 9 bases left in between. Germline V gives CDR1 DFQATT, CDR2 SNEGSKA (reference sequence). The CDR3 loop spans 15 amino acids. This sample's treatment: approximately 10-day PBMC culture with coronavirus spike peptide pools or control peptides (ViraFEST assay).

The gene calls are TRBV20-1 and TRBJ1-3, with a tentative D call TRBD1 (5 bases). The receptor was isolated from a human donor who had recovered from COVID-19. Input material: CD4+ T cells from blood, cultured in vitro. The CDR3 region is CSARDVGVSGNTIYF. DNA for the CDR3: TGCAGTGCTAGAGATGTGGGGGTCTCTGGAAACACCATATATTTT.